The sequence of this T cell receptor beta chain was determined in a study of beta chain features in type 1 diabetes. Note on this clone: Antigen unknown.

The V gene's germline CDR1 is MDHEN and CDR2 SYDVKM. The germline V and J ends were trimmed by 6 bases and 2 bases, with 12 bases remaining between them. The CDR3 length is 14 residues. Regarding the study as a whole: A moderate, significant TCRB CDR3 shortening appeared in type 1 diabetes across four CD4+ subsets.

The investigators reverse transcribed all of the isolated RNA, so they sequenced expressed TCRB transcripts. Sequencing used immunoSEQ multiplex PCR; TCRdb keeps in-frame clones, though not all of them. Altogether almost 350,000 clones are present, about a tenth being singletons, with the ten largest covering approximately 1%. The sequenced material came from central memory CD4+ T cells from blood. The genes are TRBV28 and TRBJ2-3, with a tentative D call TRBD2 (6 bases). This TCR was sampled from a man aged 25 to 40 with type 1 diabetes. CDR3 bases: TGTGCCAGCAGGTTGGGCGGGGCCACAGATACGCAGTATTTT. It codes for CASRLGGATDTQYF.